One sample yielded the 11 T cell receptor beta chains listed below, sequenced in a study of blood T cells in healthy people across ages. Next came a second PCR, run for about 7 to 12 cycles, which used a sample-barcoded 5' primer along with a J-beta primer mix. From the 5' RACE reads, TCRdb called clonotypes with MiXCR, one entry per CDR3 protein. This sample has hundreds of thousands of distinct CDR3 sequences, with 45% to 50% found just once. Sample: blood. The receptors come from a man aged 25 to 45 in good health.

The gene calls are TRBV29-1 and TRBJ1-1; 10 bases are a match to TRBD1. The CDR3 consists of 14 residues. V trimming: 6 bases; J trimming: 6 bases; junction bases outside the gene matches: 10. Germline assignment: CDR1 SQVTM and CDR2 ANQGSEA. The CDR3 nucleotides read TGCAGCGTGGGGACAGGGGACGCTTCCCCTGAAGCTTTCTTT. Protein product: CSVGTGDASPEAFF.

This clonotype was seen a few times. This chain joins TRBV28 and TRBJ1-2, with D unresolved. CDR3 length: 13 amino acids. V was trimmed by 8 bases and J by 2 bases, leaving 12 bases between them. Germline V lookup: CDR1 MDHEN, CDR2 SYDVKM. The CDR3: CASWRPPNYGYTF. Here the CDR3 DNA reads TGTGCCAGCTGGCGGCCACCGAACTATGGCTACACCTTC.

The genes are TRBV3-1 and TRBJ1-1; D is unclear. V lost 2 bases and J 4 bases, leaving 5 bases between the germline ends. This CDR3 spans 12 amino acids. The germline gives CDR1 LGHDT, CDR2 YNNKEL (reference sequence). The CDR3 loop is CASSQSATEAFF. CDR3 DNA: TGTGCCAGCAGCCAATCAGCCACTGAAGCTTTCTTT.

Notes on this clonotype: A much larger clone differs by one base, so this may be a read error. The chain couples TRBV7-3 to TRBJ2-1; D is unclear. CDR1 SGHTA and CDR2 FQGTGA come from the germline V gene. Trimming removed 5 bases from V and 1 base from J, with 9 bases in between. This CDR3 comprises 14 residues. The CDR3 region is CASSVGWSYNEQFF. The CDR3 nucleotides read TGTGCCAGCAGCGTAGGGTGGTCCTACAATGAGCAGTTCTTC.

This chain links TRBV20-1 with TRBJ2-1; D is uncertain. Germline CDR1 reads DFQATT; CDR2 reads SNEGSKA (reference sequence). The CDR3 sequence is 16 residues long. Trimming stripped 0 bases from V and 0 bases from J, with 12 bases between. The CDR3 reads CSARDLGRSSYNEQFF. CDR3 nucleotide sequence: TGCAGTGCTAGAGATCTAGGGCGGAGCTCCTACAATGAGCAGTTCTTC.

The chain recombines TRBV13 with TRBJ2-1, with 7 bases matching TRBD2. Germline assignment: CDR1 PRHDT and CDR2 FYEKMQ (reference sequence). V trimming: 5 bases; J trimming: 7 bases; junction bases outside the gene matches: 11. This CDR3 comprises 15 residues. The CDR3, as DNA: TGTGCCAGCAGCGCTAGTGGGAGGGCCGGGAATGAGCAGTTCTTC. Translating gives CASSASGRAGNEQFF.

V and J are TRBV30 and TRBJ2-3; weak D call: TRBD1 (5 bases). V lost 7 bases to trimming and J lost 2 bases, with 22 bases between them. CDR3 length: 16 residues. Per the germline V gene, CDR1 is GTSNPN and CDR2 is SVGIG (reference sequence). The CDR3 region is CALQAGSLIYTDTQYF. The CDR3 nucleotides are TGTGCCTTACAGGCAGGTTCACTTATTTACACAGATACGCAGTATTTT.

This chain joins TRBV6-5 and TRBJ1-4; TRBD1 might be the D (5 bases). There are 15 residues in the CDR3. Looked up from germline, CDR1 is MNHEY and CDR2 is SVGAGI. The germline V and J ends were trimmed by 7 bases and 0 bases, with 12 bases remaining between them. The CDR3 DNA reads as TGTGCCAGCAAAGGACAAGGAGCAACTAATGAAAAACTGTTTTTT. Residues: CASKGQGATNEKLFF.

A few counts support this clonotype. This chain uses TRBV20-1 with TRBJ2-7; possibly TRBD2 for D (6 bases). This CDR3 region has 15 residues. CDR1 and CDR2 from the germline V gene are DFQATT and SNEGSKA (reference sequence). V dropped 0 bases and J dropped 0 bases, with 12 bases sitting between them. The CDR3 region has the DNA TGCAGTGCTAGAGATCGGGCTAGCGACTCCTACGAGCAGTACTTC. As protein: CSARDRASDSYEQYF.

This rearrangement joins TRBV20-1 to TRBJ2-3; the D gene is possibly TRBD1 (6 bases). Trimming stripped 4 bases from V and 3 bases from J, with 17 bases between. Germline V gene sequence: CDR1 DFQATT, CDR2 SNEGSKA (reference sequence). The CDR3 is 15 residues long. In DNA, the CDR3 is TGCAGTGCTACCAGGCGCAGGGGTATGACAGATACGCAGTATTTT. Translating gives CSATRRRGMTDTQYF.

This rearrangement joins TRBV5-1 to TRBJ2-5; no firm D call. The CDR3 has 14 amino acids. The germline V and J ends were trimmed by 0 bases and 5 bases, with 11 bases remaining between them. Looked up from germline, CDR1 is SGHRS and CDR2 is YFSETQ. The CDR3 sequence is CASSLAQVFETQYF. The CDR3 DNA follows: TGCGCCAGCAGCTTGGCTCAGGTGTTCGAGACCCAGTACTTC.